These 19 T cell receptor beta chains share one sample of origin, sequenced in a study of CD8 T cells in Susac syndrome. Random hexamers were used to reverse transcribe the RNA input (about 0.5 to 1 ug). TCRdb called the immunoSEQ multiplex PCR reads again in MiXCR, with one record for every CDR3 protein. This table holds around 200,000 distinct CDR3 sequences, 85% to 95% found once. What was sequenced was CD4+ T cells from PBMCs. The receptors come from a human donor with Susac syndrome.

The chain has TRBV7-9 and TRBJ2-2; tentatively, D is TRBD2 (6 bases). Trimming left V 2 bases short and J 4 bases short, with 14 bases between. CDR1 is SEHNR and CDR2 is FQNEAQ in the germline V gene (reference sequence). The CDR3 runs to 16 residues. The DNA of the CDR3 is TGTGCCAGCAGCTTAACCGGGAGAGGGAGCACCGGGGAGCTGTTTTTT. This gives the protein CASSLTGRGSTGELFF.

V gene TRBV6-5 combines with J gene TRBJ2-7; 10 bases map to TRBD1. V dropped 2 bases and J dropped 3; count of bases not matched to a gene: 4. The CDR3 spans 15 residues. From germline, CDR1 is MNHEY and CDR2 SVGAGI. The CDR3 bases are TGTGCCAGCAGTTACGCCGGGACAGGGGACTACGAGCAGTACTTC. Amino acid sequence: CASSYAGTGDYEQYF.

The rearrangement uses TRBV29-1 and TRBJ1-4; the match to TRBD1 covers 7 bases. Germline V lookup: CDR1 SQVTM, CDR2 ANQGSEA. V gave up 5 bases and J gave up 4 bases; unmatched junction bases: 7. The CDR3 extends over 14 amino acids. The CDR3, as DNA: TGCAGCGTTTTAACAGGGGCTGGTAATGAAAAACTGTTTTTT. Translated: CSVLTGAGNEKLFF.

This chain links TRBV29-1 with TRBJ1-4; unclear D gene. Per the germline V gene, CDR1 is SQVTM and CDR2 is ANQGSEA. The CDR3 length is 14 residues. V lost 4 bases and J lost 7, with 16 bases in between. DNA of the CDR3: TGCAGCGTTGCCGGACTCGGAACGGTTGAAAAACTGTTTTTT. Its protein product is CSVAGLGTVEKLFF.

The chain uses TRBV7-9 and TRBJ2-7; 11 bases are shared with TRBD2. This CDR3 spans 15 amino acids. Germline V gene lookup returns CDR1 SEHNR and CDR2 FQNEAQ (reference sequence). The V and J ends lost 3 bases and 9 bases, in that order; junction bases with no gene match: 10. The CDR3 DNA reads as TGTGCCAGCAGCTTCGGGACTAGCGGATCTCGGTCGCAGTACTTC. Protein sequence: CASSFGTSGSRSQYF.

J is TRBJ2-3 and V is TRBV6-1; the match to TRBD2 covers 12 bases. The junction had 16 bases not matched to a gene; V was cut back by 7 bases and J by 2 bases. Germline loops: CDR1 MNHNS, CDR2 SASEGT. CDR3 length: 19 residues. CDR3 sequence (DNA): TGTGCCAGCACCCTGCCCCCCCTAGCGGGAGGGGGTTACACAGATACGCAGTATTTT. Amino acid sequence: CASTLPPLAGGGYTDTQYF.

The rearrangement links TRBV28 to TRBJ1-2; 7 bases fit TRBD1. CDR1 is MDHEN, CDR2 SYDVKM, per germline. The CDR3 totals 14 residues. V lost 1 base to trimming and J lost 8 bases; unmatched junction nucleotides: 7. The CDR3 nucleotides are TGTGCCAGCAGTTTATCTATCAGGGGGACGGGCTACACCTTC. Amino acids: CASSLSIRGTGYTF.

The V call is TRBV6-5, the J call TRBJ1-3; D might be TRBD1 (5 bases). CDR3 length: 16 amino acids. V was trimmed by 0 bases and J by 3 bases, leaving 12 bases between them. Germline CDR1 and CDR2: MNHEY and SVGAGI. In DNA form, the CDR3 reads TGTGCCAGCAGTTACTCGAGGTCCAGGGTTGGAAACACCATATATTTT. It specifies CASSYSRSRVGNTIYF.

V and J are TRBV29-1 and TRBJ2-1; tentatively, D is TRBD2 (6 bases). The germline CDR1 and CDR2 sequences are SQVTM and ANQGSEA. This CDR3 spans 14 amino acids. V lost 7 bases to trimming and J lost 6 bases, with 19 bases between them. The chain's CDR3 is CSAPTGSGSNEQFF. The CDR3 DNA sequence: TGCAGCGCCCCCACCGGGAGCGGTTCCAATGAGCAGTTCTTC.

DNA of the CDR3: TGCAGTGCTGCGAACCGGGGATTGAGCAATCAGCCCCAGCATTTT. It specifies CSAANRGLSNQPQHF. The gene calls are TRBV20-1 and TRBJ1-5; D ambiguous. V was cut by 5 bases and J by 1 base, with 15 bases left in between. The CDR3 has 15 amino acids. Germline V gene lookup returns CDR1 DFQATT and CDR2 SNEGSKA (reference sequence).

CDR3 amino acids: CASSQGSRPNQPQHF. In DNA form, the CDR3 reads TGCGCCAGCAGCCAAGGTTCCCGACCTAATCAGCCCCAGCATTTT. The chain is built from TRBV4-1 and TRBJ1-5, with D unclear. V was shortened by 1 base and J by 4 bases, with 11 bases between the two germline ends. The germline CDR1 and CDR2 sequences are MGHRA and YSYEKL. This CDR3 spans 15 amino acids.

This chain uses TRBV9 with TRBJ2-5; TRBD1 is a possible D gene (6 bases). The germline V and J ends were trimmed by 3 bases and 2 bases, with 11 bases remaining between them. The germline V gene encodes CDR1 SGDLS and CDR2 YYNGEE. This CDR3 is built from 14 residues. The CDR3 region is CASSETGDQETQYF. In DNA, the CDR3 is TGTGCCAGCAGCGAGACAGGAGATCAAGAGACCCAGTACTTC. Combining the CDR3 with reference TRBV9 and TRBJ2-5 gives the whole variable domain DSGVTQTPKHLITATGQRVTLRCSPRSGDLSVYWYQQSLDQGLQFLIQYYNGEERAKGNILERFSAQQFPDLHSELNLSSLELGDSALYFCASSETGDQETQYFGPGTRLLVL.

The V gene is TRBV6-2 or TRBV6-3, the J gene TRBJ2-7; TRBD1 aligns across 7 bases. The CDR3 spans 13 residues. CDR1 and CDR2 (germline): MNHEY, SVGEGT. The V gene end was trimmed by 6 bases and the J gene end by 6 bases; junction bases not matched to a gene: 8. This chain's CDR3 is CASRWDRLFEQYF. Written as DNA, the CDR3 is TGTGCCAGCAGATGGGACAGACTCTTCGAGCAGTACTTC.

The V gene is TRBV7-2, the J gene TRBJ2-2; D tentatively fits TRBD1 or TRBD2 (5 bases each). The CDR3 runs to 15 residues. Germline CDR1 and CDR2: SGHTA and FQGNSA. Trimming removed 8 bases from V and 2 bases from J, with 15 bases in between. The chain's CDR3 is CASAIRDPNTGELFF. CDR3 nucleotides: TGTGCCAGCGCCATCCGGGACCCAAACACCGGGGAGCTGTTTTTT.

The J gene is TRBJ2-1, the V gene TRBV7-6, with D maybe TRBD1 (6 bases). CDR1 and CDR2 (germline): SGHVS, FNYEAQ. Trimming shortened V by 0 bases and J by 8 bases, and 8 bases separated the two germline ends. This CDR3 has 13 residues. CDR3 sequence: CASSLAQGHEQFF. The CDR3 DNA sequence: TGTGCCAGCAGCTTAGCACAGGGCCATGAGCAGTTCTTC.

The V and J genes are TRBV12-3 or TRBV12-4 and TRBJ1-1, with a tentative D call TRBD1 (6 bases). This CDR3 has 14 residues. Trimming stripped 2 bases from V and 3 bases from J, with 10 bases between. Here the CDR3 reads CASSLWGRDTEAFF. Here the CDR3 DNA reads TGTGCCAGCAGTTTATGGGGGCGGGACACTGAAGCTTTCTTT.

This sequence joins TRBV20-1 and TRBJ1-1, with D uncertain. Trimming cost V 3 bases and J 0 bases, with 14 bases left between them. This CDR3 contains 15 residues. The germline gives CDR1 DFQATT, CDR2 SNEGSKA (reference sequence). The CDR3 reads CSASGSGPMNTEAFF. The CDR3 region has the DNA TGCAGTGCTAGCGGCTCCGGGCCGATGAACACTGAAGCTTTCTTT.

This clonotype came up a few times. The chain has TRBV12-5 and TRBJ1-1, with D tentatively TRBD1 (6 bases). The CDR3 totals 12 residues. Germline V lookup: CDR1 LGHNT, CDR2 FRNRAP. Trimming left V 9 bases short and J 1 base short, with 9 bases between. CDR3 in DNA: TGTGCTAGCAGGGGTGGGAACACTGAAGCTTTCTTT. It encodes CASRGGNTEAFF.

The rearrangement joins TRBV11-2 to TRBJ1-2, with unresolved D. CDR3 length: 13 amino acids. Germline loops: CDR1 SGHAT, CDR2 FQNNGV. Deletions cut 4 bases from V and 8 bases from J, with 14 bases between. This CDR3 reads CASSSNRVRGYTF. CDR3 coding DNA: TGTGCCAGCAGCTCCAACCGGGTGCGGGGCTACACCTTC.